The 21 T cell receptor beta chains presented below share a single source sample, sequenced in a study of blood T cell repertoires in COVID-19. Profiling relied on immunoSEQ multiplex PCR, and the TCRdb table lists in-frame clones only, not all of them. The table lists around 230,000 clones, 84% of them singletons. Sequences were obtained from peripheral blood. The receptors derive from a man aged 40-49 years who had recovered from COVID-19.

The J gene is TRBJ1-1, the V gene TRBV6-5; D is ambiguous. V was trimmed by 6 bases and J by 0 bases, leaving 14 bases between them. There are 15 residues in the CDR3. CDR1 is MNHEY, CDR2 SVGAGI, per germline. Here the CDR3 reads CASSDPGRVNTEAFF. CDR3 nucleotides: TGTGCCAGCAGCGACCCCGGGAGAGTGAACACTGAAGCTTTCTTT.

The gene calls are TRBV4-1 and TRBJ1-2; tentative D call: TRBD1 (5 bases). There are 16 residues in the CDR3. Germline values: CDR1 MGHRA, CDR2 YSYEKL. With 1 base removed from V and 4 bases from J, the gap between germline ends came to 16 bases. The CDR3 nucleotides read TGCGCCAGCAGCCAAGGACGTACTGCAGGGCGCTATGGCTACACCTTC. It translates to CASSQGRTAGRYGYTF.

Many counts were recorded for this clone. The genes are TRBV6-6 and TRBJ1-5; D gene uncertain. This CDR3 region has 16 residues. Germline CDR1 is MNHNY and CDR2 is SVGAGI (reference sequence). Trimming shortened V by 2 bases and J by 0 bases, and 11 bases separated the two germline ends. The CDR3 protein is CASSYPAGISNQPQHF. DNA for the CDR3: TGTGCCAGCAGTTACCCGGCGGGGATTAGCAATCAGCCCCAGCATTTT.

The chain carries TRBV29-1 and TRBJ2-5, with a tentative D call TRBD2 (6 bases). Trimming left V 2 bases short and J 6 bases short, with 13 bases between. Germline-derived CDR1 and CDR2 are SQVTM and ANQGSEA. CDR3 size: 13 residues. CDR3 bases: TGCAGCGTTGAATGGGCGGGGTCGCAGACCCAGTACTTC. This encodes CSVEWAGSQTQYF. Combining the CDR3 with reference TRBV29-1 and TRBJ2-5 gives the whole variable domain SAVISQKPSRDICQRGTSLTIQCQVDSQVTMMFWYRQQPGQSLTLIATANQGSEATYESGFVIDKFPISRPNLTFSTLTVSNMSPEDSSIYLCSVEWAGSQTQYFGPGTRLLVL.

The CDR3 loop is CASGHTSGPAYEQYF. For the CDR3, the DNA is TGCGCCAGCGGACATACTAGCGGACCCGCCTACGAGCAGTACTTC. The genes are TRBV5-1 and TRBJ2-7, with TRBD2 identical over 8 bases. V lost 7 bases to trimming and J lost 2 bases; unmatched junction nucleotides: 11. The CDR3 spans 15 residues. CDR1 is SGHRS, CDR2 YFSETQ, per germline.

The V and J genes are TRBV30 and TRBJ2-3; TRBD2 agrees at 9 bases. V shed 6 bases and J 2 bases; nucleotides not matched to a gene: 12. The germline V gene encodes CDR1 GTSNPN and CDR2 SVGIG (reference sequence). CDR3 length equals 16 residues. The CDR3 sequence is CACLRAGGINTDTQYF. The CDR3 DNA follows: TGTGCCTGCCTCCGGGCGGGGGGGATCAACACAGATACGCAGTATTTT.

J is TRBJ2-3 and V is TRBV14, with 8 positions matching TRBD2. V was pared by 5 bases and J by 3 bases, with 7 bases of the junction left unmatched. The germline gives CDR1 SGHDN, CDR2 FVKESK. The CDR3 runs 15 residues. CDR3 in DNA: TGTGCCAGCAGCTGGACGGGGGGGGCGACAGATACGCAGTATTTT. It encodes CASSWTGGATDTQYF.

This chain links TRBV27 with TRBJ2-5, with TRBD2 matching 7 bases. The CDR3 has 15 amino acids. J was trimmed by 7 bases and V by 3 bases; bases with no gene match: 11. Germline assignment: CDR1 MNHEY and CDR2 SMNVEV (reference sequence). CDR3 sequence (DNA): TGTGCCAGCAGTTTCGGGGGGACCGGCCTGGGGACCCAGTACTTC. It is translated as CASSFGGTGLGTQYF.

The count of this clone is one. The J gene is TRBJ2-7, the V gene TRBV2, with 7 bases matching TRBD1. The germline V gene has CDR1 SNHLY and CDR2 FYNNEI. This CDR3 has 14 amino acids. V trimming: 1 base; J trimming: 5 bases; junction bases outside the gene matches: 5. The CDR3 DNA follows: TGTGCCAGCAGTGAAGACAGGGGTCCCAACGAGCAGTACTTC. Translating it yields CASSEDRGPNEQYF.

The V and J genes are TRBV5-4 and TRBJ2-3; possible D gene TRBD2, 6 bases. Trimming cost V 1 base and J 0 bases, with 15 bases left between them. Germline CDR1 reads SGHNT; CDR2 reads YYREEE (reference sequence). CDR3 length equals 17 residues. The CDR3 reads CASSLMSGTSSTDTQYF. In DNA form, the CDR3 reads TGTGCCAGCAGCTTGATGTCTGGGACTTCTAGCACAGATACGCAGTATTTT.

V usage is TRBV6-5 and J usage is TRBJ2-7, with 12 positions matching TRBD1. The trim removed 6 bases at V and 6 bases at J, leaving 9 bases unmatched. From germline, CDR1 is MNHEY and CDR2 SVGAGI. This CDR3 comprises 15 residues. This CDR3 is CASRRTGTGGGEQYF. The CDR3 DNA sequence: TGTGCCAGCAGAAGGACCGGGACAGGGGGCGGCGAGCAGTACTTC.

This chain links TRBV14 with TRBJ2-2, with D possibly being TRBD2 (5 bases). CDR1 SGHDN and CDR2 FVKESK come from the germline V gene. V shed 4 bases and J shed 5 bases, with 14 bases lying between them. CDR3 length equals 15 residues. The CDR3 DNA reads as TGTGCCAGCAGCCGTAAGATGACGGGAACCGGGGAGCTGTTTTTT. This codes for CASSRKMTGTGELFF.

V gene TRBV4-3 combines with J gene TRBJ2-3; 7 nucleotides agree with TRBD1. Per germline, CDR1 LGHNA and CDR2 YSLEER. CDR3 length equals 14 residues. The V and J ends lost 6 bases and 6 bases, in that order; junction bases with no gene match: 9. This CDR3 reads CASRVPGQTDTQYF. The CDR3 region has the DNA TGCGCCAGCAGAGTCCCGGGACAGACGGATACGCAGTATTTT.

This clone has only a few counts. The chain carries TRBV6-2 or TRBV6-3 and TRBJ2-1, with 9 nucleotides matching TRBD2. The CDR3 runs 19 residues. V was clipped by 3 bases and J by 6 bases; unmatched bases: 18. Germline CDR1 and CDR2: MNHEY and SVGEGT. The CDR3: CASSYRPAGGLPEGNEQFF. The CDR3 nucleotides are TGTGCCAGCAGTTATCGTCCAGCGGGGGGACTGCCCGAAGGCAATGAGCAGTTCTTC.

The table lists this clone with a few counts. The chain uses TRBV10-3 and TRBJ2-1; unclear D gene. The germline V gene has CDR1 ENHRY and CDR2 SYGVKD. V was clipped by 6 bases and J by 0 bases, with 15 bases between them. The CDR3 runs 16 residues. CDR3 protein: CAISPNYPSSYNEQFF. The CDR3 nucleotides read TGTGCCATCAGCCCGAATTATCCTAGCTCCTACAATGAGCAGTTCTTC.

The gene calls are TRBV30 and TRBJ2-1; D is perhaps TRBD1 (5 bases). Germline CDR1 reads GTSNPN; CDR2 reads SVGIG (reference sequence). The CDR3 is 14 residues long. V lost 3 bases to trimming and J lost 0 bases, with 9 bases between them. CDR3 sequence: CAWRDSSSYNEQFF. CDR3 DNA: TGTGCCTGGAGAGACAGTAGCTCCTACAATGAGCAGTTCTTC.

This chain joins TRBV7-2 and TRBJ2-7; TRBD2 matches 7 bases. Germline-derived CDR1 and CDR2 are SGHTA and FQGNSA. The CDR3 loop spans 16 amino acids. V lost 2 bases and J lost 2; bases outside the gene matches: 9. CDR3 protein: CASSLFGAGATYEQYF. CDR3 bases: TGTGCCAGCAGCTTATTTGGGGCGGGAGCAACCTACGAGCAGTACTTC.

Note on this clone: Other nucleotide sequences in the sample specify the same CDR3. The chain links TRBV7-9 to TRBJ2-1, with D possibly matching TRBD2 (5 bases). Germline V gene data show CDR1 as SEHNR and CDR2 as FQNEAQ (reference sequence). The CDR3 has 15 amino acids. Trimming shortened V by 3 bases and J by 4 bases, and 13 bases separated the two germline ends. CDR3 in amino acids: CASSFSRGSYNEQFF. For the CDR3, the DNA is TGTGCCAGCAGCTTTTCACGGGGTTCGTACAATGAGCAGTTCTTC.

V usage is TRBV7-9 and J usage is TRBJ2-7; a weak D match, TRBD2 (5 bases). CDR3 size: 16 residues. The germline gives CDR1 SEHNR, CDR2 FQNEAQ (reference sequence). V lost 5 bases, J lost 2 bases, and 19 bases lay in between. CDR3 bases: TGTGCCAGCAGCACCACCGGCGGGTTCGTTACCTACGAGCAGTACTTC. The encoded protein is CASSTTGGFVTYEQYF. The full variable domain, rest sourced from reference TRBV7-9 and TRBJ2-7, is DTGVSQNPRHKITKRGQNVTFRCDPISEHNRLYWYRQTLGQGPEFLTYFQNEAQLEKSRLLSDRFSAERPKGSFSTLEIQRTEQGDSAMYLCASSTTGGFVTYEQYFGPGTRLTVT.

Many counts were recorded for this clone. The chain combines TRBV3-1 (or the pseudogene TRBV3-2) with TRBJ1-1, with D perhaps TRBD1 (5 bases). The V gene lost 1 base and the J gene lost 12 bases, with 15 bases spanning the gap. Germline V gene lookup returns CDR1 LGHDT and CDR2 YNNKEL (reference sequence). The CDR3 loop spans 13 amino acids. CDR3 in amino acids: CASSQGGGSLTFF. The CDR3 nucleotides read TGTGCCAGCAGCCAAGGCGGGGGGTCTTTGACTTTCTTT.

The V and J genes are TRBV10-3 and TRBJ2-3; TRBD2 matches 9 bases. The germline gives CDR1 ENHRY, CDR2 SYGVKD. The CDR3 has 17 residues. V gave up 4 bases and J gave up 2 bases; unmatched junction bases: 10. The CDR3 DNA is TGTGCCATCAGTGGGGGCCTACCGGGACTAGCCACAGATACGCAGTATTTT. Protein: CAISGGLPGLATDTQYF.